This is a list of T cell receptor beta chains from one sample in a study of cytomegalovirus exposure and HLA in healthy donors. The repertoire was sequenced with immunoSEQ multiplex PCR; TCRdb's copy has only in-frame clones and lacks some. The table records some 120,000 clones, roughly four fifths of them present only once. The sample consisted of PBMCs. These receptors came from a male donor in good health and CMV-seropositive. The CDR3 runs from the conserved cysteine through the conserved F or W. D genes are given only for firm matches. Clone size is not always given. Where it is, it says once, few, many or a class for expanded clones.

TRBJ2-2 TRBV28 TRBD2 NA CASRGLAGGHTGELFF TGTGCCAGCCGGGGACTAGCAGGGGGACACACCGGGGAGCTGTTTTTT
TRBJ2-3 TRBV19 NA NA CASSRFLRESSTDTQYF TGTGCCAGTAGTCGATTTTTACGGGAATCTAGCACAGATACGCAGTATTTT
TRBJ2-3 TRBV2 TRBD1 once CASIRTGTGGTDTQYF TGTGCCAGCATTCGAACCGGGACAGGGGGCACAGATACGCAGTATTTT
TRBJ2-7 TRBV15 TRBD1 NA CATSKQVTGGGSYEQYF TGTGCCACCAGCAAACAAGTTACAGGGGGCGGCTCCTACGAGCAGTACTTC
TRBJ1-5 TRBV6-6 NA NA CASSYRTGSSQPQHF TGTGCCAGCAGTTACCGCACAGGGTCCAGTCAGCCCCAGCATTTT
TRBJ2-7 TRBV15 TRBD1 NA CATSGGTGKEQYF TGTGCCACCAGCGGAGGGACAGGGAAGGAGCAGTACTTC
TRBJ2-4 TRBV7-9 TRBD1 NA CASSFQTGIAKNSQYF TGTGCCAGCAGTTTTCAGACAGGGATAGCCAAAAACAGTCAGTACTTC
TRBJ1-1 TRBV30 NA NA CAWSGAIDRSCGF TGTGCCTGGAGTGGCGCCATAGACAGGTCTTGCGGGTTT
TRBJ2-1 TRBV5-6 TRBD2 NA CASSLNEAAGYNEQFF TGTGCCAGCAGCTTGAATGAGGCAGCGGGGTACAATGAGCAGTTCTTC
TRBJ2-7 TRBV28 TRBD2 NA CASVRGLAVGEQYF TGTGCCAGCGTCCGTGGACTAGCGGTTGGCGAGCAGTACTTC
TRBJ2-7 TRBV28 NA NA CASSLPRVVMYEQYF TGTGCCAGCAGTTTACCCAGGGTGGTAATGTACGAGCAGTACTTC
TRBJ2-1 TRBV19 TRBD1 NA CASSIRDRGFHEQFF TGTGCCAGTAGTATCAGAGACAGGGGTTTCCATGAGCAGTTCTTC
TRBJ1-3 TRBV6-5 NA NA CASSRTVSGNTIYF TGTGCCAGCAGCCGGACAGTCTCTGGAAACACCATATATTTT
TRBJ1-1 TRBV27 NA NA CASSPQGPNTEAFF TGTGCCAGCAGTCCCCAGGGCCCTAACACTGAAGCTTTCTTT
TRBJ2-7 TRBV11-2 NA NA CASSPNPTGTYEQYF TGTGCCAGCAGCCCCAACCCCACGGGGACCTACGAGCAGTACTTC
TRBJ2-2 TRBV7-3 TRBD2 NA CASSRPSGANTGELFF TGTGCCAGCAGCCGTCCTAGCGGCGCGAACACCGGGGAGCTGTTTTTT
TRBJ2-1 TRBV28 TRBD1 few CASSPGGREQFF TGTGCCAGCAGTCCAGGGGGTCGAGAGCAGTTCTTC
TRBJ2-2 TRBV4-3 NA NA CASSWQGRNTGELFF TGCGCCAGCAGCTGGCAGGGCCGGAACACCGGGGAGCTGTTTTTT
TRBJ1-2 TRBV27 NA NA CASSLSPQPGVGYGYTF TGTGCCAGCAGTTTATCCCCCCAGCCGGGGGTAGGATATGGCTACACCTTC
TRBJ2-3 TRBV5-6 NA NA CASSLTATDTQYF TGTGCCAGCAGCTTGACAGCCACAGATACGCAGTATTTT
TRBJ2-1 TRBV9 NA NA CASSVAVIGGNGQFF TGTGCCAGCAGCGTAGCTGTGATAGGCGGGAATGGGCAGTTCTTC
TRBJ2-2 TRBV10-3 NA NA CAISDRQAGELFF TGTGCCATCAGTGATAGACAGGCCGGGGAGCTGTTTTTT
TRBJ2-7 TRBV28 NA few CASSSTLTVSYEQYF TGTGCCAGCAGTTCGACCCTGACAGTTTCCTACGAGCAGTACTTC
TRBJ1-5 TRBV9 NA once CASSRGGNQPQHF TGTGCCAGCAGTAGGGGGGGAAATCAGCCCCAGCATTTT
TRBJ1-1 TRBV9 NA NA CASSDSVGMNTEAFF TGTGCCAGTTCGGACTCGGTGGGGATGAACACTGAAGCTTTCTTT
TRBJ2-1 TRBV30 NA NA CAWNVGVPYNEQFF TGTGCCTGGAACGTGGGAGTACCCTACAATGAGCAGTTCTTC
TRBJ2-1 TRBV9 TRBD2 NA CASSVGGMGNEQFF TGTGCCAGCAGCGTGGGGGGGATGGGGAATGAGCAGTTCTTC
TRBJ2-1 TRBV6-5 TRBD2 NA CASSRGGENEQFF TGTGCCAGCAGCCGGGGGGGAGAAAATGAGCAGTTCTTC
TRBJ1-4 TRBV19 TRBD1 NA CVSSRIRAGGRANEKLFF TGTGTCAGTAGTCGTATCCGGGCAGGGGGGAGAGCTAATGAAAAACTGTTTTTT
TRBJ1-1 TRBV7-3 NA NA CASSWGGANTEAFF TGTGCCAGCAGCTGGGGGGGGGCGAACACTGAAGCTTTCTTT
TRBJ2-1 TRBV27 NA NA CASSLVPSSYNEQFF TGTGCCAGCAGTTTAGTCCCTAGCTCCTACAATGAGCAGTTCTTC